The next 9 T cell receptor beta chains were all read from a single sample in a study of T cells in Graves' hyperthyroidism and ophthalmopathy. Authors of the study amplified TCR beta CDR3 regions from RNA transcripts. HTBI primers were employed in a first-round RT-PCR of the TCR CDR3. Each CDR3 protein is one row after TCRdb ran MiXCR on the multiplex PCR reads. The table records 600,000 or so distinct CDR3 sequences, around 16% of them present only once. Specimen: blood. These receptors all come from a woman in her twenties or thirties with Graves' hyperthyroidism.

This chain connects TRBV7-9 to TRBJ1-1; 7 bases align to TRBD1. V shed 1 base, J shed 4 bases, and the junction held 15 bases outside the gene matches. The CDR3 contains 18 residues. CDR1 and CDR2 (germline): SEHNR, FQNEAQ (reference sequence). The CDR3 region is CASSLVPSATGLVTEAFF. DNA of the CDR3: TGTGCCAGCAGCTTAGTGCCCTCCGCGACAGGGTTGGTCACTGAAGCTTTCTTT. The full variable domain, rest sourced from reference TRBV7-9 and TRBJ1-1, is DTGVSQNPRHKITKRGQNVTFRCDPISEHNRLYWYRQTLGQGPEFLTYFQNEAQLEKSRLLSDRFSAERPKGSFSTLEIQRTEQGDSAMYLCASSLVPSATGLVTEAFFGQGTRLTVV.

This clonotype has a count of ten or more. Here the CDR3 DNA reads TGTGCCAGCAGTTTAGTGGGGCACAGGGAGCAGTACTTC. Protein sequence: CASSLVGHREQYF. This chain joins TRBV28 and TRBJ2-7; TRBD1 might be the D (5 bases). Trimming removed 2 bases at V and 7 bases at J, with 12 bases between. Germline V gene sequence: CDR1 MDHEN, CDR2 SYDVKM. The CDR3 is 13 residues long. The variable domain in full, completed from reference TRBV28 and TRBJ2-7, reads DVKVTQSSRYLVKRTGEKVFLECVQDMDHENMFWYRQDPGLGLRLIYFSYDVKMKEKGDIPEGYSVSREKKERFSLILESASTNQTSMYLCASSLVGHREQYFGPGTRLTVT.

This clonotype was seen repeatedly, ten times or more. The chain combines TRBV5-5 with TRBJ1-2, with D unresolved. CDR1 and CDR2 (germline): SGHKS, YYEKEE (reference sequence). The CDR3 loop spans 13 amino acids. Trimming took off 5 bases at V and 4 bases at J, with 12 bases between the two ends. CDR3 loop: CASSHLGSYGYTF. The CDR3 nucleotides read TGTGCCAGCAGTCATCTGGGCAGCTATGGCTACACCTTC.

This clonotype has a handful of counts. A much larger clone differs by one base, so this may be a read error. The V and J genes are TRBV3-1 and TRBJ2-7; D perhaps matches TRBD2 (5 bases). Germline values: CDR1 LGHDT, CDR2 YNNKEL (reference sequence). The CDR3 runs to 14 residues. Between the trimmed V and J ends, which lost 0 bases and 1 base, there was a span of 7 bases. The CDR3 DNA is TGTGCCAGCAGCCAAGATAGCGCGTCCTACGAGCAGTACTTC. Amino acid sequence: CASSQDSASYEQYF.

As for this clonotype: A much larger clone differs from this one at a single base, so this may be a read error. V and J are TRBV29-1 and TRBJ1-1, with 8 positions matching TRBD1. The CDR3 is 13 residues long. Trimming removed 4 bases from V and 6 bases from J; junction bases left unmatched: 7. Germline V gene sequence: CDR1 SQVTM, CDR2 ANQGSEA. The CDR3 nucleotides are TGCAGCGTTGCAAGAGACAGGGGCGCTGAAGCTTTCTTT. It yields the protein CSVARDRGAEAFF.

This clonotype came up a few times. The J gene is TRBJ2-3, the V gene TRBV6-1; 7 nucleotides match TRBD2. This CDR3 has 14 residues. V was pared by 5 bases and J by 7 bases, with 9 bases of the junction left unmatched. Germline CDR1 is MNHNS and CDR2 is SASEGT. The CDR3 nucleotides read TGTGCCAGCAGTTTTTCGAGCGGGATGAATACGCAGTATTTT. Translated, it gives CASSFSSGMNTQYF.

This clonotype was counted ten times or more. V gene TRBV20-1 combines with J gene TRBJ2-3; D is possibly TRBD2 (6 bases). Trimming took 3 bases from V and 2 from J, leaving 12 bases between them. The CDR3 loop spans 14 amino acids. The V gene's germline CDR1 is DFQATT and CDR2 SNEGSKA (reference sequence). The CDR3 region is CSASLGGTTDTQYF. The CDR3 DNA is TGCAGTGCTAGTCTCGGCGGGACCACAGATACGCAGTATTTT.

This clonotype came up many times. V and J are TRBV18 and TRBJ1-1; possible D gene TRBD1, 5 bases. V was pared by 1 base and J by 5 bases, with 11 bases between. CDR1 is KGHSH and CDR2 is LQKENI in the germline V gene. CDR3 length equals 14 residues. CDR3 loop: CASSPRGDGTEAFF. CDR3 sequence (DNA): TGTGCCAGCTCACCACGGGGGGACGGGACTGAAGCTTTCTTT.

This clonotype occurred many times. V and J are TRBV29-1 and TRBJ1-2; D perhaps matches TRBD1 (5 bases). From germline, CDR1 is SQVTM and CDR2 ANQGSEA. The CDR3 runs 13 residues. V lost 6 bases and J lost 6, with 17 bases in between. In DNA, the CDR3 is TGCAGCGTATTGCTGCAGGGAATAGATGGCTACACCTTC. Residues: CSVLLQGIDGYTF.